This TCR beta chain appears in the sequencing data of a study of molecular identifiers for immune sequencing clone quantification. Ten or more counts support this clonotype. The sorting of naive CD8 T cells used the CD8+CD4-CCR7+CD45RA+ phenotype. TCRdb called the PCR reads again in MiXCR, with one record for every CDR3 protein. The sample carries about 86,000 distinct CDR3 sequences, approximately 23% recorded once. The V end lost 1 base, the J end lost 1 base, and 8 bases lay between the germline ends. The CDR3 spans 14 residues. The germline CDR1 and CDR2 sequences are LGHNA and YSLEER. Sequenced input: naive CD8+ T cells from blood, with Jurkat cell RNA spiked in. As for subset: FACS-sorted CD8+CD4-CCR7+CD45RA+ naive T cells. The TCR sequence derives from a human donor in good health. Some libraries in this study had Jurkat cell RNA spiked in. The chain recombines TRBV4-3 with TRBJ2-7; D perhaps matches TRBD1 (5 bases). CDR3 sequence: CASSQAQGSYEQYF. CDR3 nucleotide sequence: TGCGCCAGCAGCCAAGCTCAGGGTTCCTACGAGCAGTACTTC.